Listed below are T cell receptor beta chains from one sample, sequenced in a study of blood T cell repertoires in COVID-19. Using immunoSEQ multiplex PCR, the repertoire was profiled, and TCRdb retains in-frame clones only, with some absent. The sample yields approximately 220,000 clones, about 80% seen once. The sample was PBMCs or T cells enriched from blood (not recorded which). The receptor source for this set is a woman aged 45-59 years who had been exposed to COVID-19. Each CDR3 is given with its conserved first and last residue. A D gene is named only where the DNA matches it firmly. Clone sizes are given selectively: once, few, many, or a class where the clone is expanded.

d_gene	v_gene	j_gene	abundance	CDR3aa	CDR3nt
TRBD1	TRBV6-5	TRBJ1-1	few	CASSRGTGEAFF	TGTGCCAGCAGTCGTGGGACAGGGGAAGCTTTCTTT
NA	TRBV11-2	TRBJ2-5	NA	CASSLPGGLKTQYF	TGTGCCAGCAGCTTACCTGGAGGTCTGAAGACCCAGTACTTC
NA	TRBV30	TRBJ1-6	NA	CAWDRSYNSPLHF	TGTGCCTGGGACAGATCCTATAATTCACCCCTCCACTTT
NA	TRBV30	TRBJ1-2	NA	CASKRGYGYGYTF	TGTGCCTCAAAGAGAGGGTATGGCTATGGCTACACCTTC
TRBD1	TRBV7-9	TRBJ2-3	NA	CASSFGTGLTDTQYF	TGTGCCAGCAGCTTCGGGACAGGCCTCACAGATACGCAGTATTTT
TRBD1	TRBV9	TRBJ1-5	NA	CASSVGGQANQPQHF	TGTGCCAGCAGCGTAGGGGGACAGGCGAATCAGCCCCAGCATTTT
NA	TRBV7-9	TRBJ2-1	NA	CASSSTGPSYNEQFF	TGTGCCAGCAGCTCGACAGGACCTTCCTACAATGAGCAGTTCTTC
TRBD1	TRBV10-3	TRBJ2-7	NA	CAISGTGTGRNVYEQYF	TGTGCCATCAGTGGGACTGGGACAGGCAGGAACGTCTACGAGCAGTACTTC
TRBD1	TRBV7-9	TRBJ1-2	NA	CASSDRASNYGYTF	TGTGCCAGCAGCGACAGGGCTTCTAACTATGGCTACACCTTC
TRBD1	TRBV19	TRBJ1-1	NA	CASSKTGVGAEAFF	TGTGCCAGTAGTAAGACAGGGGTTGGGGCTGAAGCTTTCTTT
NA	TRBV19	TRBJ1-4	NA	CASSIPTEIATNEKLFF	TGTGCCAGTAGTATCCCGACAGAAATTGCAACTAATGAAAAACTGTTTTTT
NA	TRBV25-1	TRBJ1-4	NA	CASSDRSYNEKLFF	TGTGCCAGCAGTGACCGGTCTTATAATGAAAAACTGTTTTTT
NA	TRBV7-2	TRBJ1-3	NA	CASSLGLGNTIYF	TGTGCCAGCAGCTTGGGGCTTGGAAACACCATATATTTT
NA	TRBV6-5	TRBJ2-7	NA	CASSYGGQSEGYEQYF	TGTGCCAGCAGTTACGGAGGACAGTCCGAGGGGTACGAGCAGTACTTC
TRBD2	TRBV29-1	TRBJ2-3	NA	CSALAGGTDTQYF	TGCAGCGCTTTAGCGGGGGGCACAGATACGCAGTATTTT
NA	TRBV12-3/TRBV12-4	TRBJ2-3	NA	CASRFGTDTQYF	TGTGCCAGCAGATTCGGCACAGATACGCAGTATTTT
NA	TRBV10-3	TRBJ1-1	NA	CAISEEGDAEAFF	TGTGCCATCAGTGAAGAGGGAGATGCCGAGGCTTTCTTT
TRBD1	TRBV2	TRBJ1-5	NA	CASQGTGNNQPQHF	TGTGCCAGCCAGGGGACAGGGAACAATCAGCCCCAGCATTTT
NA	TRBV2	TRBJ2-7	NA	CASRGVSGRNF	TGTGCCAGCAGGGGGGTTAGCGGCCGGAACTTC
NA	TRBV12-3/TRBV12-4	TRBJ1-4	NA	CASSSSSEKLFF	TGTGCCAGCAGTTCCTCTAGTGAAAAACTGTTTTTT
NA	TRBV28	TRBJ2-3	NA	CASSLTRTILPADTQYF	TGTGCCAGCAGCCTGACAAGGACTATATTACCTGCAGATACGCAGTATTTT
NA	TRBV3-1/TRBV3-2	TRBJ2-5	few	CASSQDSRGWQETQYF	TGTGCCAGCAGCCAAGATAGTAGAGGGTGGCAAGAGACCCAGTACTTC
NA	TRBV6-6	TRBJ1-2	NA	CASRIRPGATNYGYTF	TGTGCCAGCAGGATCCGACCGGGAGCTACTAACTATGGCTACACCTTC
NA	TRBV2	TRBJ2-5	NA	CASSEPASQETQYF	TGTGCCAGCAGTGAACCCGCTAGCCAAGAGACCCAGTACTTC
NA	TRBV6-5	TRBJ1-2	NA	CASSYGRTRSNYGYTF	TGTGCCAGCAGTTACGGGCGGACTCGATCGAACTATGGCTACACCTTC
TRBD1	TRBV28	TRBJ1-4	NA	CASSLGQVNEKLFF	TGTGCCAGCAGCCTAGGACAGGTTAATGAAAAACTGTTTTTT
TRBD2	TRBV20-1	TRBJ2-1	NA	CSASTPSGGHPYNEQFF	TGCAGTGCTAGTACACCTAGCGGGGGGCATCCCTACAATGAGCAGTTCTTC
NA	TRBV5-5	TRBJ1-1	NA	CASSLAGPTEAFF	TGTGCCAGCAGCTTGGCGGGTCCCACTGAAGCTTTCTTT
NA	TRBV11-3	TRBJ2-1	few	CASSLGQSVGEQFF	TGTGCCAGCAGCTTAGGACAGTCCGTCGGTGAGCAGTTCTTC
NA	TRBV14	TRBJ1-3	NA	CASSQARGRGNTIYF	TGTGCCAGCAGCCAAGCGAGAGGAAGGGGAAACACCATATATTTT
NA	TRBV3-1/TRBV3-2	TRBJ2-3	once	CASSGPAGSTDTQYF	TGTGCCAGCAGCGGTCCAGCGGGTAGCACAGATACGCAGTATTTT
TRBD1	TRBV18	TRBJ2-7	NA	CASSPQGAGEQYF	TGTGCCAGCTCACCACAGGGGGCAGGGGAGCAGTACTTC
TRBD1	TRBV3-1/TRBV3-2	TRBJ1-1	few	CASRTGTGVKSEAFF	TGTGCCAGCAGAACCGGGACAGGGGTGAAATCTGAAGCTTTCTTT
NA	TRBV21-1	TRBJ2-5	NA	CASSKVAETQYF	TGTGCCAGCAGCAAAGTAGCAGAGACCCAGTACTTC
NA	TRBV9	TRBJ1-3	NA	CASSVGGSRSGNTIYF	TGTGCCAGCAGCGTAGGAGGAAGTCGCTCTGGAAACACCATATATTTT
NA	TRBV24-1	TRBJ2-3	once	CATSVAGKGDTQYF	TGTGCCACCAGTGTGGCAGGGAAGGGAGATACGCAGTATTTT
NA	TRBV10-2	TRBJ1-5	NA	CASSESGQPQHF	TGCGCCAGCAGTGAGTCCGGGCAGCCCCAGCATTTT
TRBD1	TRBV4-3	TRBJ1-2	NA	CASSQDGQGNYGYTF	TGCGCCAGCAGCCAAGATGGACAGGGGAACTATGGCTACACCTTC
NA	TRBV5-1	TRBJ1-6	NA	CASSLATVNSPLHF	TGCGCCAGCAGCTTGGCGACAGTGAATTCACCCCTCCACTTT
NA	TRBV5-1	TRBJ1-1	NA	CASSPWAGTNTEAFF	TGCGCCAGCAGCCCCTGGGCGGGAACGAACACTGAAGCTTTCTTT
TRBD2	TRBV5-1	TRBJ2-1	NA	CASSFSGGDNEQFF	TGCGCCAGCAGCTTTAGCGGGGGGGACAATGAGCAGTTCTTC
NA	TRBV30	TRBJ1-1	NA	CAWGQSTTEAFF	TGTGCCTGGGGACAGAGTACTACTGAAGCTTTCTTT
TRBD1	TRBV5-1	TRBJ2-5	NA	CASYYPGTEETQYF	TGCGCCAGCTACTACCCAGGGACAGAAGAGACCCAGTACTTC
NA	TRBV5-1	TRBJ2-1	NA	CASSLEASVNEQFF	TGCGCCAGCAGCTTGGAAGCATCGGTAAATGAGCAGTTCTTC
NA	TRBV10-2	TRBJ1-5	once	CASRQGFNQPQHF	TGCGCCAGCAGACAGGGCTTCAATCAGCCCCAGCATTTT
TRBD1	TRBV10-1	TRBJ1-1	NA	CADRADTEAFF	TGCGCCGACAGGGCGGACACTGAAGCTTTCTTT
NA	TRBV11-1	TRBJ2-6	NA	CASSLAAQSGANVLTF	TGTGCCAGCAGCTTAGCGGCCCAATCTGGGGCCAACGTCCTGACTTTC
NA	TRBV12-5	TRBJ2-2	once	CASGPHRTISNTGELFF	TGTGCTAGTGGTCCCCACCGGACTATCTCGAACACCGGGGAGCTGTTTTTT
NA	TRBV7-2	TRBJ2-1	NA	CASSLEVGGNEQFF	TGTGCCAGCAGCTTAGAGGTTGGAGGTAATGAGCAGTTCTTC
TRBD1	TRBV23-1	TRBJ1-2	NA	CASSQAGQGANGYTF	TGCGCCAGCAGTCAGGCGGGACAGGGGGCTAATGGCTACACCTTC
NA	TRBV9	TRBJ1-1	few	CASSAGINTEAFF	TGTGCCAGCAGCGCCGGGATAAACACTGAAGCTTTCTTT
NA	TRBV24-1	TRBJ2-2	NA	CATSDNRANTGELFF	TGTGCCACCAGTGATAACAGGGCTAACACCGGGGAGCTGTTTTTT
NA	TRBV4-1	TRBJ1-6	NA	CASSQGGIRSPLHF	TGCGCCAGCAGCCAAGGAGGAATTCGGTCACCCCTCCACTTT
TRBD2	TRBV11-2	TRBJ2-3	NA	CASSVSGGGINTQYF	TGTGCCAGCAGCGTTAGCGGGGGGGGCATAAATACGCAGTATTTT
NA	TRBV27	TRBJ1-1	few	CASSPTAGLMNTEAFF	TGTGCCAGCAGCCCGACAGCGGGGCTAATGAACACTGAAGCTTTCTTT
TRBD1	TRBV7-9	TRBJ1-2	NA	CASSLGDTGDGYTF	TGTGCCAGCAGCTTAGGGGATACAGGGGATGGCTACACCTTC
NA	TRBV3-1/TRBV3-2	TRBJ1-6	NA	CASSIRGPGASPLHF	TGTGCCAGCAGCATCCGGGGTCCCGGAGCCTCACCCCTCCACTTT
TRBD1	TRBV10-1	TRBJ1-1	NA	CASSETGGTEAFF	TGCGCCAGCAGTGAGACAGGGGGGACTGAAGCTTTCTTT
NA	TRBV5-1	TRBJ2-3	NA	CASSSAGRSDTQYF	TGCGCCAGCAGCTCAGCGGGCAGGTCAGATACGCAGTATTTT